Listed below are T cell receptor beta chains from one sample, sequenced in a study of shared clonotypes between healthy human individuals. The protocol was immunoSEQ multiplex PCR, while the TCRdb copy is restricted to in-frame clones and leaves out a portion. The table has some 2 million clones, approximately 95% seen once. Sequencing was carried out using naive CD8+ T cells sorted from blood. Receptor source: a young man in good health. The CDR3 runs from the conserved cysteine through the conserved F or W. A D gene is named only where the DNA matches it firmly. Size is stated for part of the rows, as once, few or many counts, or as a class when the clone is expanded.

>NA|TRBV11-2|TRBJ2-3|TRBD1
CASTDRGSTDTQYF
TGTGCCAGCACCGACAGGGGATCCACAGATACGCAGTATTTT
>NA|TRBV7-9|TRBJ2-2|NA
CASSLPGASGGLAGELFF
TGTGCCAGCAGTCTACCGGGGGCCAGTGGTGGTCTCGCCGGGGAGCTGTTTTTT
>once|TRBV14|TRBJ2-7|TRBD1
CASTSQGKISYEQYF
TGTGCCAGCACCTCACAGGGGAAAATCTCCTACGAGCAGTACTTC
>NA|TRBV27|TRBJ2-7|TRBD1
CASSTPGTESYEQYF
TGTGCCAGCAGTACCCCCGGGACAGAGAGTTACGAGCAGTACTTC
>NA|TRBV6-1|TRBJ1-2|TRBD1
CASSGQGAFYGYTF
TGTGCCAGCAGTGGACAGGGGGCGTTCTATGGCTACACCTTC
>once|TRBV9|TRBJ2-5|TRBD2
CATTEGGGPGETQYF
TGTGCCACCACGGAGGGCGGGGGGCCAGGGGAGACCCAGTACTTC
>NA|TRBV7-6|TRBJ1-1|TRBD1
CASSSRTGANTEAFF
TGTGCCAGCAGCTCCAGGACAGGGGCGAACACTGAAGCTTTCTTT
>NA|TRBV5-1|TRBJ2-7|NA
CASSLEASYEQYF
TGCGCCAGCAGCTTGGAGGCTTCCTACGAGCAGTACTTC
>NA|TRBV7-2|TRBJ2-7|NA
CASSLGGYSYEQYF
TGTGCCAGCAGCTTAGGAGGGTACTCTTACGAGCAGTACTTC
>NA|TRBV6-5|TRBJ2-7|NA
CASSYSFYEQYF
TGTGCCAGCAGTTACTCTTTCTACGAGCAGTACTTC
>few|TRBV13|TRBJ1-3|NA
CASSLNSGNTIYF
TGTGCCAGCAGCTTAAACTCTGGAAACACCATATATTTT
>NA|TRBV2|TRBJ2-7|TRBD2
CAKGRGDEQYF
TGTGCTAAAGGGAGGGGAGACGAGCAGTACTTC
>NA|TRBV9|TRBJ1-4|NA
CASSAVGEGTNEKLFF
TGTGCCAGCAGTGCAGTCGGAGAGGGAACTAATGAAAAACTGTTTTTT
>NA|TRBV9|TRBJ2-5|TRBD1
CASSVGQGARETQYF
TGTGCCAGCAGCGTAGGACAGGGGGCACGGGAGACCCAGTACTTC
>once|TRBV9|TRBJ2-3|TRBD2
CASSVDWERESDTQYF
TGTGCCAGCAGCGTAGACTGGGAGCGGGAGTCAGATACGCAGTATTTT
>NA|TRBV27|TRBJ2-5|NA
CASSLGYQETQYF
TGTGCCAGCAGTTTGGGATACCAAGAGACCCAGTACTTC
>NA|TRBV5-4|TRBJ2-1|TRBD1
CASSPRDRANEQFF
TGTGCCAGCAGCCCCCGGGACAGGGCCAATGAGCAGTTCTTC
>NA|TRBV13|TRBJ1-2|TRBD1
CASSSEHGQGAGVGYTF
TGTGCCAGCAGCTCGGAGCACGGACAGGGGGCGGGAGTTGGCTACACCTTC
>NA|TRBV19|TRBJ1-1|NA
CASSIDSSSGDTEAFF
TGTGCCAGTAGTATAGACAGTTCCTCTGGGGACACTGAAGCTTTCTTT
>NA|TRBV4-1|TRBJ2-7|NA
CASSLALGGAGEQYF
TGCGCCAGCAGCCTTGCCCTTGGGGGGGCGGGAGAGCAGTACTTC
>NA|TRBV6-1|TRBJ2-3|NA
CASSARRPLDTQYF
TGTGCCAGCAGTGCCCGGAGGCCCCTAGATACGCAGTATTTT
>NA|TRBV5-4|TRBJ1-2|TRBD1
CASSWRTGLDYGYTF
TGTGCCAGCAGCTGGCGGACAGGGTTAGACTATGGCTACACCTTC
>NA|TRBV9|TRBJ2-1|TRBD2
CASSVGWTSGDNEQFF
TGTGCCAGCAGCGTAGGCTGGACTAGCGGAGACAATGAGCAGTTCTTC
>NA|TRBV6-1|TRBJ1-4|NA
CASSEDWGRGNEKLFF
TGTGCCAGCAGTGAAGACTGGGGAAGGGGAAATGAAAAACTGTTTTTT
>NA|TRBV13|TRBJ2-5|NA
CASSLEGGSQETQYF
TGTGCCAGCAGCTTAGAGGGGGGAAGCCAAGAGACCCAGTACTTC
>NA|TRBV7-6|TRBJ2-7|TRBD2
CASSRLAGVYEQYF
TGTGCCAGCAGCAGACTAGCGGGAGTGTACGAGCAGTACTTC
>NA|TRBV29-1|TRBJ2-7|NA
CSVEMADSYEQYF
TGCAGCGTTGAGATGGCGGACAGCTACGAGCAGTACTTC
>once|TRBV7-3|TRBJ2-3|NA
CASSLLGSTDTQYF
TGTGCCAGCAGCTTACTGGGTAGCACAGATACGCAGTATTTT
>NA|TRBV5-1|TRBJ2-7|NA
CASSLSAEMRGEQYF
TGCGCCAGCAGCTTGAGTGCCGAAATGCGGGGCGAGCAGTACTTC
>NA|TRBV28|TRBJ1-1|NA
CASTVSWAYTEAFF
TGTGCCAGCACCGTAAGCTGGGCTTACACTGAAGCTTTCTTT
>NA|TRBV27|TRBJ2-3|TRBD1
CASRPSGQGADTQYF
TGTGCCAGCAGACCCAGTGGACAGGGGGCAGATACGCAGTATTTT
>NA|TRBV6-5|TRBJ2-3|NA
CASSSVFTDTQYF
TGTGCCAGCAGTTCGGTATTCACAGATACGCAGTATTTT
>NA|TRBV27|TRBJ2-2|TRBD2
CASSPWTSGGAIGELFF
TGTGCCAGCAGTCCCTGGACTAGCGGGGGGGCCATCGGGGAGCTGTTTTTT
>NA|TRBV27|TRBJ1-1|NA
CASSFRGNTEAFF
TGTGCCAGCAGTTTTCGTGGGAACACTGAAGCTTTCTTT
>NA|TRBV21-1|TRBJ1-4|NA
CVKYRAGGELEKLFF
TGTGTCAAATACCGGGCCGGGGGCGAGCTGGAAAAACTGTTTTTT
>NA|TRBV9|TRBJ1-1|NA
CASSDSGEGTEAFF
TGTGCCAGCAGCGACTCCGGGGAGGGCACTGAAGCTTTCTTT
>NA|TRBV6-4|TRBJ2-7|TRBD2
CASSDEEREWYEQYF
TGTGCCAGCAGTGACGAAGAGCGGGAGTGGTACGAGCAGTACTTC
>NA|TRBV5-6|TRBJ2-3|TRBD2
CASSLVGSALAGSTDTQYF
TGTGCCAGCAGCTTGGTAGGTTCGGCTCTAGCGGGAAGCACAGATACGCAGTATTTT
>NA|TRBV27|TRBJ2-3|NA
CASSLSGDTQYF
TGTGCCAGCAGTTTAAGCGGAGATACGCAGTATTTT
>NA|TRBV5-1|TRBJ2-3|TRBD2
CASRQGDSGGSTDTQYF
TGCGCCAGCAGGCAAGGAGACAGCGGGGGTTCGACAGATACGCAGTATTTT
>NA|TRBV2|TRBJ2-7|TRBD2
CASSDSGDYISYEQYF
TGTGCCAGCAGTGACTCTGGGGACTACATCTCCTACGAGCAGTACTTC
>NA|TRBV4-1|TRBJ2-3|NA
CASSQAGRGATDTQYF
TGCGCCAGCAGCCAAGCTGGTCGGGGGGCCACAGATACGCAGTATTTT
>NA|TRBV7-9|TRBJ1-4|TRBD1
CASSHPNGTAGATNEKLFF
TGTGCCAGCAGCCACCCTAATGGGACAGCTGGAGCAACTAATGAAAAACTGTTTTTT
>NA|TRBV2|TRBJ2-3|NA
CASSEPGPGSTDTQYF
TGTGCCAGCAGTGAACCGGGACCTGGGAGCACAGATACGCAGTATTTT
>NA|TRBV6-5|TRBJ2-7|NA
CASHGRSSYEQYF
TGTGCCTCACACGGGCGGTCCTCCTACGAGCAGTACTTC
>NA|TRBV5-8|TRBJ2-7|NA
CASSLRPEQYF
TGTGCCAGCAGCTTGAGGCCCGAGCAGTACTTC